These 11 T cell receptor beta chains were all obtained from the same sample, sequenced in a study of blood T cells in healthy people across ages. A second PCR of roughly 7 to 11 cycles used a sample-barcoded 5' primer and a J-beta primer mix. TCRdb used MiXCR to reprocess the 5' RACE reads, holding one entry per CDR3 protein. The sample consists of fewer than 700,000 distinct CDR3 sequences, about 43% of them appearing once. The sample comprised blood. These receptors came from an elderly man in good health.

The CDR3 coding sequence is TGTGCCAGCAGCTTAGACAGGTATAATTCACCCCTCCACTTT. Its protein product is CASSLDRYNSPLHF. The rearrangement links TRBV9 to TRBJ1-6; D possibly corresponds to TRBD1 (6 bases). Germline loops: CDR1 SGDLS, CDR2 YYNGEE. V lost 4 bases to trimming and J lost 4 bases, with 9 bases between them. The CDR3 totals 14 residues.

This clonotype was seen only a few times. V usage is TRBV7-2 and J usage is TRBJ2-1, with D possibly matching TRBD2 (6 bases). Germline CDR1 SGHTA, CDR2 FQGNSA. The V end was cut by 5 bases, the J end by 4 bases, with 6 bases between. The CDR3 has 12 residues. The CDR3 loop reads CASSAGYNEQFF. The CDR3 DNA is TGTGCCAGCAGCGCGGGGTACAATGAGCAGTTCTTC.

The chain carries TRBV28 and TRBJ2-7; unclear D gene. The CDR3 has 14 amino acids. The germline gives CDR1 MDHEN, CDR2 SYDVKM. Trimming took off 3 bases at V and 4 bases at J, with 13 bases between the two ends. CDR3 sequence (DNA): TGTGCCAGCAGTTTGGAGCTCCCCCCGTACGAGCAGTACTTC. This encodes CASSLELPPYEQYF.

The sample holds a few counts of this clonotype. This rearrangement joins TRBV20-1 to TRBJ2-1; D may be TRBD1 (6 bases). Germline CDR1 is DFQATT and CDR2 is SNEGSKA (reference sequence). Trimming took off 4 bases at V and 6 bases at J, with 13 bases between the two ends. The CDR3 contains 13 residues. In DNA, the CDR3 is TGCAGTGCTAACCGGGACATCACCAATGAGCAGTTCTTC. This gives the protein CSANRDITNEQFF.

V and J are TRBV10-3 and TRBJ1-2; D remains unclear. The V gene's germline CDR1 is ENHRY and CDR2 SYGVKD. The CDR3 is 11 residues long. Trimming took 5 bases from V and 4 from J, leaving 5 bases between them. Here the CDR3 reads CAISQAYGYTF. The CDR3 bases are TGTGCCATCAGTCAGGCCTATGGCTACACCTTC.

This clonotype was recorded many times. This chain connects TRBV12-5 to TRBJ2-1, with 11 bases aligning to TRBD2. The CDR3 is made up of 18 amino acids. After removal of 0 bases from V and 7 bases from J, the junction contained 11 bases not matched to a gene. Germline CDR1 is LGHNT and CDR2 is FRNRAP. CDR3 DNA: TGTGCTAGTGGTTTGGTATTTCTAGCGGGGGGCCAGATGAATGAGCAGTTCTTC. Translating it yields CASGLVFLAGGQMNEQFF.

The rearrangement joins TRBV20-1 to TRBJ2-2; 9 positions match TRBD2. Germline trimming cut 6 bases from V and 0 bases from J; bases unmatched to any gene: 8. The CDR3 contains 16 residues. The germline V gene has CDR1 DFQATT and CDR2 SNEGSKA (reference sequence). Here the CDR3 DNA reads TGCAGTGCCACACTGGCGGGAGGGCCGAACACCGGGGAGCTGTTTTTT. Residues: CSATLAGGPNTGELFF.

The chain has TRBV9 and TRBJ2-1; 9 bases agree with TRBD2. This CDR3 contains 14 residues. V was clipped by 0 bases and J by 8 bases; unmatched bases: 3. Germline lookup yields CDR1 SGDLS and CDR2 YYNGEE. The CDR3 sequence: CASSVVAGAYEQFF. The CDR3 DNA reads TGTGCCAGCAGCGTAGTAGCGGGGGCCTATGAGCAGTTCTTC.

The chain joins TRBV7-2 to TRBJ2-5; TRBD2 might be the D (5 bases). CDR3 length: 14 residues. V was clipped by 3 bases and J by 1 base, with 9 bases between them. CDR1 and CDR2 (germline): SGHTA, FQGNSA. The CDR3 reads CASSLRAIQETQYF. In DNA, the CDR3 is TGTGCCAGCAGCTTGAGGGCCATCCAAGAGACCCAGTACTTC.

This clonotype was found many times. The V and J genes are TRBV20-1 and TRBJ1-6, with 7 nucleotides matching TRBD1. V lost 3 bases and J lost 7; bases outside the gene matches: 12. The CDR3 contains 16 residues. Germline loops: CDR1 DFQATT, CDR2 SNEGSKA (reference sequence). The CDR3 region is CSASVQGTDRNSPLHF. CDR3 bases: TGCAGTGCTAGTGTCCAAGGGACGGACAGGAATTCACCCCTCCACTTT.

The chain joins TRBV7-9 to TRBJ2-2; 7 bases match TRBD1. J lost 0 bases, V lost 5 bases, and 6 bases had no gene match. From germline, CDR1 is SEHNR and CDR2 FQNEAQ (reference sequence). CDR3 length: 16 residues. CDR3 region: CASSPPRGPNTGELFF. The CDR3, as DNA: TGTGCCAGCAGCCCACCTAGGGGGCCGAACACCGGGGAGCTGTTTTTT.